This T cell receptor (beta chain) is drawn from a study of T cell changes during pregnancy in multiple sclerosis. This CDR3 has 15 amino acids. The V gene lost 7 bases and the J gene lost 4 bases, with 14 bases spanning the gap. Germline values: CDR1 MNHNS, CDR2 SASEGT. The table came from immunoSEQ multiplex PCR; TCRdb's copy has only in-frame clones and leaves some out. The sample shows 85,000 to 130,000 clones, around 92% of them seen only once. This chain links TRBV6-1 with TRBJ2-6; maybe TRBD1 (5 bases). Sequenced here: peripheral blood, sampled before pregnancy. This clonotype originated in a female donor with multiple sclerosis, enrolled in a pregnancy study. The CDR3 sequence: CASKSGLGGANVLTF. In DNA, the CDR3 is TGTGCCAGCAAGTCAGGGCTCGGCGGGGCCAACGTCCTGACTTTC.